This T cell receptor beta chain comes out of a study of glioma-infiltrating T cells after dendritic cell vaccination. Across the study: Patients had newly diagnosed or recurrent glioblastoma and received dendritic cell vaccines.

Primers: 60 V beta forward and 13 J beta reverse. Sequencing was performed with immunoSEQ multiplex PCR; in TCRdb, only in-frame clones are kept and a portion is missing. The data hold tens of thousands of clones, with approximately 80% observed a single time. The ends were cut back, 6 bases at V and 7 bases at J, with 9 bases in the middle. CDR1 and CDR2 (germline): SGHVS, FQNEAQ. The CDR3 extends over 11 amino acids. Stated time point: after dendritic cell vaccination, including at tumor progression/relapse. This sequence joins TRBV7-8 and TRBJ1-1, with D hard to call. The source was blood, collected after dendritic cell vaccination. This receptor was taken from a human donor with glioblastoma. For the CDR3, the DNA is TGTGCCAGCAGGGGAGAAGGTGAAGCTTTCTTT. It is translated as CASRGEGEAFF.